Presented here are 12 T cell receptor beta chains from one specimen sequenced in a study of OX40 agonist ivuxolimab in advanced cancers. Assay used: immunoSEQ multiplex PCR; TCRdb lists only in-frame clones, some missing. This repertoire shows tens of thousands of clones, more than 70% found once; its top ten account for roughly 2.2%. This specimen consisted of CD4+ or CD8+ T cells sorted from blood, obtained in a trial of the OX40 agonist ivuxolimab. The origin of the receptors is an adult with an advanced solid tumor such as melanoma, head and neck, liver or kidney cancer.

The CDR3 is CAWRASGLSSGANVLTF. CDR3 DNA sequence: TGTGCCTGGAGGGCTAGCGGACTTAGCTCTGGGGCCAACGTCCTGACTTTC. This chain uses TRBV30 with TRBJ2-6, with TRBD2 matching 7 bases. The CDR3 covers 17 residues. Looked up from germline, CDR1 is GTSNPN and CDR2 is SVGIG (reference sequence). The junction had 8 bases not matched to a gene; V was cut back by 3 bases and J by 0 bases.

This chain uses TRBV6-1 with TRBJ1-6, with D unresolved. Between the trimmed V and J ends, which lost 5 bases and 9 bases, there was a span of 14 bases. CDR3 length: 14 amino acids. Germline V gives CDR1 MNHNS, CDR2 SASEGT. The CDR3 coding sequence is TGTGCCAGCAGTCCCCCTGCCTCTAGTTCACCCCTCCACTTT. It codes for CASSPPASSSPLHF.

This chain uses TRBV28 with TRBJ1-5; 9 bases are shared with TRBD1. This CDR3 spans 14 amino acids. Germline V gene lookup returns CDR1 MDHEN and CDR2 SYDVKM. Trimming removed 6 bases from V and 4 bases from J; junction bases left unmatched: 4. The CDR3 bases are TGTGCCAGCAGGGGGACAGGGTCAAATCAGCCCCAGCATTTT. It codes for CASRGTGSNQPQHF.

In nucleotides, the CDR3 is TGTGCCAGCAGCAAAGCCGTCCTAGCGGAGGACTCCTACGAGCAGTACTTC. This gives the protein CASSKAVLAEDSYEQYF. The chain couples TRBV21-1 to TRBJ2-7; the table gives TRBD2 as D, unverified against the DNA. TRBV21-1 is deemed a pseudogene. The CDR3 consists of 17 residues.

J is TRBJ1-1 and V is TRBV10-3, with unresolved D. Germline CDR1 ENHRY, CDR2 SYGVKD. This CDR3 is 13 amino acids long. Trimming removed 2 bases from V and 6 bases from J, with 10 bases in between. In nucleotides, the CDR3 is TGTGCCATCAGTGAGGTAAAGAGAGCTGAAGCTTTCTTT. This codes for CAISEVKRAEAFF.

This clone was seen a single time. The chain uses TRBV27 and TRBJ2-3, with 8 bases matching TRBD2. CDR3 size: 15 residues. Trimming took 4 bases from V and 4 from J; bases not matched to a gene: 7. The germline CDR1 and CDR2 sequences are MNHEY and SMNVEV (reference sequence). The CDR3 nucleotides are TGTGCCAGCAGTTATGGAGCGGGAGCTTCAGATACGCAGTATTTT. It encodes CASSYGAGASDTQYF.

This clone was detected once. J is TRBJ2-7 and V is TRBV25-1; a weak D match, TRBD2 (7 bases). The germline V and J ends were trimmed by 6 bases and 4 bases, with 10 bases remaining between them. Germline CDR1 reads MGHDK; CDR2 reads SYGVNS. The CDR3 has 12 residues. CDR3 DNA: TGTGCCAGCAGCAGGGGAGGGTACGAGCAGTACTTC. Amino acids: CASSRGGYEQYF.

In nucleotides, the CDR3 is TGTGCCAGCAGCCTGACCGGGACAGGCACCTATAATTCACCCCTCCACTTT. It codes for CASSLTGTGTYNSPLHF. This sequence joins TRBV5-4 and TRBJ1-6; 8 nucleotides match TRBD1. Losses at the gene ends were 4 bases for V and 2 bases for J; bases not matched to a gene: 8. Germline loops: CDR1 SGHNT, CDR2 YYREEE (reference sequence). There are 17 residues in the CDR3.

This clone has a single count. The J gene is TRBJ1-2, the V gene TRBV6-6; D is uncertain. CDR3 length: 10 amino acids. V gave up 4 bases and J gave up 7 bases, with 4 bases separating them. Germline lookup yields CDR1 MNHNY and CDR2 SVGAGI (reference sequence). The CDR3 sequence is CASSSSGYTF. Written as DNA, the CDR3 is TGTGCCAGCAGTTCTAGTGGCTACACCTTC.

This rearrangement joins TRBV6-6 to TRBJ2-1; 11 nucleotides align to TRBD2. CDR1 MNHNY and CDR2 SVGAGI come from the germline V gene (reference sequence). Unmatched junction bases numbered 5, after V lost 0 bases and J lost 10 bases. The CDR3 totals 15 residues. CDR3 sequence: CASSYSTSGRYEQFF. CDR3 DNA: TGTGCCAGCAGTTACTCAACTAGCGGGAGATACGAGCAGTTCTTC.

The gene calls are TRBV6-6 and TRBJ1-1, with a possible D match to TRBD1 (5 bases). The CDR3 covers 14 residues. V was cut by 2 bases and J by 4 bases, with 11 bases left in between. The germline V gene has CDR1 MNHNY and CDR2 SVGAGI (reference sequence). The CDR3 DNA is TGTGCCAGCAGTTACGAGGGGATGGGCACTGAAGCTTTCTTT. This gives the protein CASSYEGMGTEAFF.

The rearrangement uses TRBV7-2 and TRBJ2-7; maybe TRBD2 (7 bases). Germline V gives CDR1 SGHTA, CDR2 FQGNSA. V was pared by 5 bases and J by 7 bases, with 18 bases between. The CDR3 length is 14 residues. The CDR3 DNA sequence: TGTGCCAGCAGCCGCCGAGGGGGGGCGGAAGAGCAGTACTTC. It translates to CASSRRGGAEEQYF.